What follows is one TCR beta chain and its context. The data derive from a study of sequential checkpoint blockade in melanoma. Trimming cost V 1 base and J 1 base; bases outside gene matches: 0. CDR1 is SGHNT, CDR2 YYREEE, per germline (reference sequence). This CDR3 spans 14 amino acids. Treatment reported: randomized to nivolumab then ipilimumab (arm A) or the reverse (arm B). Sequencing used immunoSEQ multiplex PCR; TCRdb keeps in-frame clones, though not all of them. There are 15,000 to 20,000 clones in the sample; roughly 53% occur only once, and approximately 15% lies in the top ten. This receptor was taken from a human donor with melanoma. The V and J genes are TRBV5-4 and TRBJ2-3; 7 nucleotides agree with TRBD2. The input for sequencing was CD8+ T cells sorted from blood (inferred from file names), taken from a patient given nivolumab and ipilimumab in sequence. The CDR3 region has the DNA TGTGCCAGCAGCTTGACTAGCGGCACAGATACGCAGTATTTT. As protein: CASSLTSGTDTQYF.